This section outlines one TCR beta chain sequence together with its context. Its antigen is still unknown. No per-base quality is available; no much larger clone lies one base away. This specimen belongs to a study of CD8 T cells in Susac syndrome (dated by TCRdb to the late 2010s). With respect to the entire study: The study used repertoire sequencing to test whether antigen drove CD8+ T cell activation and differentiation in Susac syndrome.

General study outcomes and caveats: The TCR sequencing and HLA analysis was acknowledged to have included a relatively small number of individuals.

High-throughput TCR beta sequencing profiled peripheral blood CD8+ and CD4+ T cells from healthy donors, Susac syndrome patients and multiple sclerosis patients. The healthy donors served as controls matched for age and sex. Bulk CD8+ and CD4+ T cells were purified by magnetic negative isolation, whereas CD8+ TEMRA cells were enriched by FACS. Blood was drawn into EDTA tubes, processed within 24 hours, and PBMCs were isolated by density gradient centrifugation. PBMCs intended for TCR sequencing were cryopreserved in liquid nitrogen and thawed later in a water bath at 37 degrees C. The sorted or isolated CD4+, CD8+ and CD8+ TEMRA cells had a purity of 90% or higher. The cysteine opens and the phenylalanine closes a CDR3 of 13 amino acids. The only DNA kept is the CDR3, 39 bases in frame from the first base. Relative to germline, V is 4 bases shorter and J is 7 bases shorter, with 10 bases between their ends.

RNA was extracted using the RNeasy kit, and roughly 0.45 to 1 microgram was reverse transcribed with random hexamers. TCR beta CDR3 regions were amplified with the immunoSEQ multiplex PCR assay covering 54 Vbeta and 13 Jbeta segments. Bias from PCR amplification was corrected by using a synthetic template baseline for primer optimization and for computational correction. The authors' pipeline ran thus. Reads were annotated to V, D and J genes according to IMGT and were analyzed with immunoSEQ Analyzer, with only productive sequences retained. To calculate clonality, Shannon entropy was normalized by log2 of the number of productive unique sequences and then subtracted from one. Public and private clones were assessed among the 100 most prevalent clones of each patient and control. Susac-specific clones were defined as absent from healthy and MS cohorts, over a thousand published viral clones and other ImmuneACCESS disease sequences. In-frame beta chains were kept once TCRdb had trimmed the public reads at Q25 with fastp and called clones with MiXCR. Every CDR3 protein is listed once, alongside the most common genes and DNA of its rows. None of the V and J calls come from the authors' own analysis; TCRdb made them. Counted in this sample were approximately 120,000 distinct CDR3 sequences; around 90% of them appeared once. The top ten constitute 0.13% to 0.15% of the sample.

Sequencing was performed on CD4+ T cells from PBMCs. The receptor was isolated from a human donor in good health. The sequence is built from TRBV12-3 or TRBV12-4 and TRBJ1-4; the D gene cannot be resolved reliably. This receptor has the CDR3 CASSSGGSEKLFF. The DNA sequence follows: TGTGCCAGCAGTTCAGGAGGAAGTGAAAAACTGTTTTTT.